These 25 T cell receptor beta chains were sequenced from one sample in a study of read filtering for tumor transcriptome and immune sequencing. The library was built from around 380 ng RNA with molecular barcoded adaptors for alpha/delta and beta/gamma chains. MiXCR was run by TCRdb on the reads, yielding one entry per CDR3 protein. In the table there are 100,000 to 150,000 distinct CDR3 sequences, 10% to 15% of which are singletons. The specimen sequenced was a population of CD138-negative cells sorted from bone marrow. The source of these receptors is a donor over 35 with multiple myeloma.

This chain uses TRBV5-1 with TRBJ1-6; D is perhaps TRBD1 (6 bases). This CDR3 has 14 amino acids. The germline V gene has CDR1 SGHRS and CDR2 YFSETQ. Trimming took 1 base from V and 7 from J, leaving 9 bases between them. In DNA, the CDR3 is TGCGCCAGCAGCTTGCCAGGGGAAAATTCACCCCTCCACTTT. Translating gives CASSLPGENSPLHF.

In the case of this clonotype: This may be a read error: a much more frequent sequence differs by one nucleotide. The chain has TRBV6-2 or TRBV6-3 and TRBJ1-1; unclear D gene. Germline V lookup: CDR1 MNHEY, CDR2 SVGEGT. The CDR3 has 14 amino acids. Trimming removed 11 bases at V and 0 bases at J, with 16 bases between. CDR3 sequence (DNA): TGTGCCGTTAGACGGCGCAACATGAACACTGAAGCTTTCTTT. Its translation: CAVRRRNMNTEAFF.

This clonotype appeared many times. The CDR3 sequence is CASTPTSGKYNEQFF. The CDR3, as DNA: TGTGCCAGTACCCCAACTAGCGGGAAGTACAATGAGCAGTTCTTC. The chain links TRBV19 to TRBJ2-1; 10 bases align to TRBD2. J lost 4 bases, V lost 7 bases, and 7 bases had no gene match. The length of the CDR3 is 15 residues. Germline CDR1 reads LNHDA; CDR2 reads SQIVND (reference sequence).

This clonotype was seen ten or more times. The V gene is TRBV9, the J gene TRBJ2-1; D gene ambiguous. The V gene lost 0 bases and the J gene lost 6 bases, with 7 bases spanning the gap. The CDR3 is 13 amino acids. Germline lookup yields CDR1 SGDLS and CDR2 YYNGEE. CDR3 coding DNA: TGTGCCAGCAGCGTAGACGCAAGCAATGAGCAGTTCTTC. It translates to CASSVDASNEQFF.

The sample holds many counts of this clonotype. The chain recombines TRBV9 with TRBJ2-3; perhaps TRBD2 as D (5 bases). The CDR3 has 14 residues. CDR1 and CDR2 from the germline V gene are SGDLS and YYNGEE. Trimming removed 0 bases at V and 4 bases at J, with 9 bases between. In DNA, the CDR3 is TGTGCCAGCAGCGTAGGGGAGAGACCAGATACGCAGTATTTT. Translation: CASSVGERPDTQYF. The variable domain in full, completed from reference TRBV9 and TRBJ2-3, reads DSGVTQTPKHLITATGQRVTLRCSPRSGDLSVYWYQQSLDQGLQFLIQYYNGEERAKGNILERFSAQQFPDLHSELNLSSLELGDSALYFCASSVGERPDTQYFGPGTRLTVL.

This clonotype has ten or more counts. The rearrangement links TRBV29-1 to TRBJ2-5; D gene uncertain. The germline CDR1 and CDR2 sequences are SQVTM and ANQGSEA. CDR3 length: 11 residues. V lost 7 bases and J lost 4, with 10 bases in between. The CDR3 here is CSGMVVETQYF. In DNA form, the CDR3 reads TGCAGCGGCATGGTAGTAGAGACCCAGTACTTC.

This clonotype was detected ten times or more. This chain connects TRBV20-1 to TRBJ2-3, with 13 bases that match TRBD2. The CDR3 runs to 15 residues. Germline CDR1 is DFQATT and CDR2 is SNEGSKA (reference sequence). The trim removed 6 bases at V and 7 bases at J, leaving 10 bases unmatched. This chain's CDR3 is CSARPGLAGFNTQYF. CDR3 nucleotides: TGCAGTGCCCGGCCGGGACTAGCGGGATTTAATACGCAGTATTTT.

The chain is built from TRBV27 and TRBJ2-2, with no clear D. From germline, CDR1 is MNHEY and CDR2 SMNVEV (reference sequence). This CDR3 has 13 residues. Trimming cost V 3 bases and J 6 bases, with 8 bases left between them. CDR3 sequence (DNA): TGTGCCAGCAGTTTCGGTTTGTCCGGGGAGCTGTTTTTT. Protein product: CASSFGLSGELFF.

This clonotype occurred many times. The chain uses TRBV5-1 and TRBJ2-7, with TRBD2 as a possible D gene (6 bases). CDR3 length: 14 amino acids. V lost 1 base, J lost 5 bases, and 13 bases lay in between. Germline V gene lookup returns CDR1 SGHRS and CDR2 YFSETQ. CDR3 DNA: TGCGCCAGCAGCTTGAATCGGGGGAGCGACGAGCAGTACTTC. Translation gives CASSLNRGSDEQYF. Complete variable domain (other parts from reference TRBV5-1 and TRBJ2-7): KAGVTQTPRYLIKTRGQQVTLSCSPISGHRSVSWYQQTPGQGLQFLFEYFSETQRNKGNFPGRFSGRQFSNSRSEMNVSTLELGDSALYLCASSLNRGSDEQYFGPGTRLTVT.

Ten or more counts support this clonotype. The CDR3 coding sequence is TGCAGCGCCACGACAGGGGGGAACACTGAAGCTTTCTTT. Protein product: CSATTGGNTEAFF. V and J are TRBV29-1 and TRBJ1-1, with 9 bases matching TRBD1. Per germline, CDR1 SQVTM and CDR2 ANQGSEA. The CDR3 covers 13 residues. The V and J ends lost 7 bases and 1 base, in that order; junction bases with no gene match: 4.

V and J are TRBV21-1 and TRBJ1-1; the D segment call TRBD1 is taken from the table without a DNA check. TRBV21-1 constitutes a pseudogene. This CDR3 is 22 amino acids long. The CDR3 loop is CASSKAPLYPQPVTEPNTEAFF. CDR3 bases: TGTGCCAGCAGCAAGGCCCCCCTTTATCCCCAACCCGTGACTGAGCCGAACACTGAAGCTTTCTTT.

This clonotype appeared many times. V usage is TRBV3-1 and J usage is TRBJ2-1; D may be TRBD1 or TRBD2 (6 bases each). In germline, CDR1 is LGHDT, CDR2 YNNKEL (reference sequence). The CDR3 is 15 residues long. The germline V and J ends were trimmed by 0 bases and 9 bases, with 15 bases remaining between them. CDR3 nucleotide sequence: TGTGCCAGCAGCCAAGATAGCCTAGGGGGGCGTGAGCAGTTCTTC. This translates into CASSQDSLGGREQFF.

About this clonotype: This may be a read error, as it is one base from a much larger clone. This chain joins TRBV3-2 and TRBJ2-7; TRBD1, as called in the table, went unchecked against the DNA. TRBV3-2 corresponds to a pseudogene. The CDR3 totals 12 residues. The CDR3: CASSDRVYEQYF. For the CDR3, the DNA is TGTGCCAGCAGCGACAGGGTCTACGAGCAGTACTTC.

The chain joins TRBV7-8 to TRBJ2-3; unclear D gene. Deletions cut 4 bases from V and 0 bases from J, with 8 bases between. Germline CDR1 and CDR2: SGHVS and FQNEAQ. CDR3 length: 14 amino acids. This CDR3 is CASSSRPSTDTQYF. The CDR3 region has the DNA TGTGCCAGCAGCTCTCGTCCTAGCACAGATACGCAGTATTTT.

This clonotype was observed many times. The chain combines TRBV29-1 with TRBJ2-5; 7 bases are shared with TRBD1. Trimming cost V 2 bases and J 5 bases; bases outside gene matches: 2. The CDR3 contains 12 residues. Germline CDR1 is SQVTM and CDR2 is ANQGSEA. Written as DNA, the CDR3 is TGCAGCGTTGAAACAGGGGTCGAGACCCAGTACTTC. Translated: CSVETGVETQYF.

In this sample, this clonotype turned up many times. The chain employs TRBV7-6 and TRBJ1-1; TRBD1 matches 9 bases. CDR3 length equals 17 residues. From germline, CDR1 is SGHVS and CDR2 FNYEAQ. With V trimmed by 5 bases and J by 3 bases, 13 bases remained unmatched. The CDR3 DNA follows: TGTGCCAGCAGCCGGCGTATTGGGACAGGGAAAGACACTGAAGCTTTCTTT. Residues: CASSRRIGTGKDTEAFF.

Ten or more counts support this clonotype. The chain is built from TRBV4-1 and TRBJ2-1; 11 nucleotides match TRBD1. The CDR3 sequence is 16 residues long. J gave up 6 bases and V 0 bases, and 4 bases lay outside the gene matches. The germline V gene has CDR1 MGHRA and CDR2 YSYEKL. For the CDR3, the DNA is TGCGCCAGCAGCCAAGATCTGGGACAGGGGGGCAATGAGCAGTTCTTC. Translation gives CASSQDLGQGGNEQFF.

On this clonotype itself: A much larger clone is a single base away; this may be a read error. The chain is built from TRBV5-1 and TRBJ1-4; the match to TRBD1 covers 7 bases. The CDR3 contains 14 residues. Germline V gene lookup returns CDR1 SGHRS and CDR2 YFSETQ. The CDR3 DNA reads TGCGCCAGCAGGACCGGGACAGCTAATGAAAAACTGTCTTTT. Translated: CASRTGTANEKLSF.

This clonotype was counted ten times or more. This sequence joins TRBV4-1 and TRBJ1-5; D is unresolved. Germline CDR1 reads MGHRA; CDR2 reads YSYEKL. The CDR3 consists of 14 residues. V was pared by 4 bases and J by 2 bases, with 9 bases between. The CDR3 is CASSLGRGNQPQHF. As DNA, the CDR3 is TGCGCCAGCAGCCTAGGTAGGGGCAATCAGCCCCAGCATTTT.

This clonotype was seen many times. The chain joins TRBV5-1 to TRBJ2-2, with 7 bases lining up with TRBD1. The V and J ends lost 2 bases and 5 bases, in that order; junction bases with no gene match: 6. Germline CDR1 reads SGHRS; CDR2 reads YFSETQ. This CDR3 is 15 amino acids long. The CDR3 sequence is CASSFNNRGTGELFF. The DNA for the CDR3 is TGCGCCAGCAGCTTCAACAACAGGGGTACCGGGGAGCTGTTTTTT.

This clonotype has at least ten counts. The gene calls are TRBV3-1 and TRBJ2-3, with unresolved D. There are 15 residues in the CDR3. The V gene's germline CDR1 is LGHDT and CDR2 YNNKEL (reference sequence). With 3 bases removed from V and 3 bases from J, the gap between germline ends came to 13 bases. The chain's CDR3 is CASSQATTITDTQYF. As DNA, the CDR3 is TGTGCCAGCAGCCAGGCTACAACGATAACAGATACGCAGTATTTT.

Many counts were recorded for this clonotype. This chain uses TRBV10-2 with TRBJ2-2; D is undetermined. This CDR3 is 13 amino acids long. V was trimmed by 8 bases and J by 10 bases, leaving 17 bases between them. Germline values: CDR1 WSHSY, CDR2 SAAADI. The CDR3 DNA sequence: TGCGCCAGCTCAAACAGAGACCCGCCGGAGCTGTTTTTT. Its translation is CASSNRDPPELFF.

This clonotype has at least ten counts. The rearrangement uses TRBV11-2 and TRBJ2-1; a weak D match, TRBD2 (7 bases). CDR1 is SGHAT and CDR2 is FQNNGV in the germline V gene. The CDR3 has 16 residues. The ends were cut back, 2 bases at V and 7 bases at J, with 18 bases in the middle. CDR3 coding DNA: TGTGCCAGCAGCTTAAACCAAAGGGGGGGTCGGAATGAGCAGTTCTTC. Translating it yields CASSLNQRGGRNEQFF.

This clonotype showed up just a few times. An end of the junction differs from the germline gene, which may be a read error. The gene calls are TRBV5-1 and TRBJ2-1, with D unresolved. There are 14 residues in the CDR3. Germline CDR1 SGHRS, CDR2 YFSETQ. The CDR3 region is CASGLGITYNVQFF. The CDR3 DNA follows: TGCGCCAGCGGCCTAGGCATAACCTACAATGTGCAGTTCTTC.

This clonotype appeared a single time. A much bigger clone sits one base away, suggesting this may be a read error. The J gene is TRBJ1-2, the V gene TRBV6-5; the D is unclear. Per germline, CDR1 MNHEY and CDR2 SVGAGI. This CDR3 is 13 amino acids long. The V and J ends lost 6 bases and 10 bases respectively, with 18 bases between them. DNA of the CDR3: TGTGCCAGCAGGGGATTGACGAGAGATGACTACACCTTC. Its translation is CASRGLTRDDYTF.